This T cell receptor beta chain came from a study of blood T cell repertoires in COVID-19 (dated by TCRdb to about 2020). Turning to the overall study: Samples covering the acute and convalescent phases of COVID-19 were provided by collaborators in the United States, Italy and Spain. The prospective study material was composed of cDNA or gDNA derived from T cells, B-cell-depleted T cells, or PBMCs. Deeply sampled blood TCRbeta repertoires from subjects exposed to, actively infected with, or recovered from COVID-19 were included in the dataset. The repertoires were released in a freely available public database intended as a resource for research on the immune response to SARS-CoV-2. The samples were drawn from the first 160 participants of the ongoing ImmuneRACE study and from 1,254 subjects provided by 6 global collaborators. The sample metadata nearly always contained a de-identified subject ID, COVID-19 status, age in years and sex. Where available, HLA class I and class II types were obtained from metadata supplied by the sample provider rather than from assay-based typing. General conclusions and limits of the study: The quantity of clinical and demographic metadata differed by source and by participant and was supplied without curation.

About this clone itself: Its binding antigen is unknown. The record has no base qualities; no much larger clone is one base away.

Whole blood was collected in K2EDTA tubes by collaborating institutions according to the institutions' own protocols. For TCRbeta analysis, collaborators shipped samples in one of three forms: frozen whole blood, isolated PBMCs, or DNA extracted from either of those sample types. TCRbeta CDR3 regions were amplified from genomic DNA using the immunoSEQ Assay, a bias-controlled multiplex PCR. For the original study's pipeline: Within the assay, amplification of reference gene primers was used to estimate how many nucleated cells each sample contained. To quantify the absolute abundance of each unique TCRbeta CDR3 rearrangement, sequence reads were collapsed and filtered. Productive Simpson clonality was computed per sample as the square root of Simpson's diversity index over productive rearrangements. Imported from immuneACCESS, the table was reduced by TCRdb to in-frame sequences with V and J called. These copies leave out some clones; in studies compared against another copy, an unresolved V gene accounts for under half, and the cause of the remainder is not known. V, J and clone size reflect that table, while D and trimming were determined from the DNA. Recorded for this sample are about half a million clones; approximately 83% of them occurred a single time. Roughly 3.1% of the sample is in the top ten clones.

According to the germline V gene (reference sequence), CDR1 reads LNHDA and CDR2 reads SQIVND. V is trimmed back by 5 bases and J by 5 bases, and the junction contains 8 bases that no gene match accounts for. Counted from cysteine to phenylalanine, this CDR3 has 15 amino acids. Left in the record is the CDR3 DNA by itself, 45 bases read in frame from the first base. Rearrangement joined TRBV19 to TRBJ1-2; TRBD1 aligns with 10 central bases. The sequenced sample consisted of peripheral blood. The sequence came from a human donor in a cohort sampled during active COVID-19. The CDR3 is CASSGTGAPVYGYTF. The DNA reads TGTGCCAGTAGTGGGACAGGGGCACCCGTTTATGGCTACACCTTC.